These 9 T cell receptor beta chains share one sample of origin, sequenced in a study of blood T cells in healthy people across ages. For the second PCR, which ran for about 6 to 11 cycles, a sample-barcoded 5' primer and a J-beta primer mix were used. TCRdb ran MiXCR on the 5' RACE reads and lists one entry per CDR3 protein. Of roughly 680,000 distinct CDR3 sequences listed, under 65% are singletons. The sequenced material came from blood. These receptors originate from a woman older than 75 in good health.

This chain uses TRBV5-1 with TRBJ2-5; TRBD1 agrees at 7 bases. Per the germline V gene, CDR1 is SGHRS and CDR2 is YFSETQ. Trimming cost V 4 bases and J 11 bases; bases outside gene matches: 8. The CDR3 consists of 12 residues. CDR3 sequence (DNA): TGCGCCAGCAGCAGGGGACAGACCGTGCAGTACTTC. It is translated as CASSRGQTVQYF.

CDR3: CSVVHHSTDTQYF. DNA for the CDR3: TGCAGCGTGGTACATCATAGCACAGATACGCAGTATTTT. The chain links TRBV29-1 to TRBJ2-3; D unresolved. The germline V gene encodes CDR1 SQVTM and CDR2 ANQGSEA. V dropped 6 bases and J dropped 0 bases, with 10 bases sitting between them. CDR3 size: 13 residues.

At least ten counts were recorded for this clonotype. The CDR3 region is CASSPRDTDGYTF. DNA for the CDR3: TGTGCCAGCTCACCACGGGACACGGATGGCTACACCTTC. The rearrangement links TRBV18 to TRBJ1-2; possibly TRBD1 for D (6 bases). Germline V gives CDR1 KGHSH, CDR2 LQKENI. V lost 1 base and J 6 bases, leaving 9 bases between the germline ends. CDR3 length equals 13 residues. Drawing the rest from reference TRBV18 and TRBJ1-2, the complete variable domain is NAGVMQNPRHLVRRRGQEARLRCSPMKGHSHVYWYRQLPEEGLKFMVYLQKENIIDESGMPKERFSAEFPKEGPSILRIQQVVRGDSAAYFCASSPRDTDGYTFGSGTRLTVV.

The chain employs TRBV21-1 and TRBJ2-3. TRBV21-1 is reported as a pseudogene. The CDR3 totals 15 residues. The CDR3 loop is CASSFYHINTDTQYF. The CDR3, as DNA: TGTGCCAGCAGTTTTTACCACATAAACACAGATACGCAGTATTTT.

Details on this clonotype: A read error may explain this, as a much larger clone is one base away. The chain couples TRBV25-1 to TRBJ2-7, with no clear D. CDR1 MGHDK and CDR2 SYGVNS come from the germline V gene. The length of the CDR3 is 15 residues. The CDR3 region is CANSESSLAKYEQYF. Here the CDR3 DNA reads TGTGCCAACAGTGAATCTTCCTTGGCGAAGTACGAGCAGTACTTC.

A few counts support this clonotype. The chain has TRBV25-1 and TRBJ2-4; 8 nucleotides agree with TRBD1. Germline V CDR1 and CDR2: MGHDK, SYGVNS. The CDR3 has 17 residues. V lost 3 bases to trimming and J lost 3 bases; unmatched junction nucleotides: 10. The CDR3 protein is CASSELGGQGGKNIQYF. The DNA of the CDR3 is TGTGCCAGCAGTGAGTTGGGTGGACAGGGTGGCAAAAACATTCAGTACTTC.

V is TRBV14 and J is TRBJ1-2; D gene ambiguous. Germline CDR1 is SGHDN and CDR2 is FVKESK. V lost 0 bases to trimming and J lost 5 bases, with 7 bases between them. This CDR3 region has 13 residues. The CDR3 nucleotides are TGTGCCAGCAGCCAAGATCTAATGTATGGCTACACCTTC. Translated: CASSQDLMYGYTF.

This clonotype was detected many times. The chain links TRBV5-1 to TRBJ2-7, with 11 bases aligning to TRBD1. V shed 2 bases and J 0 bases; nucleotides not matched to a gene: 1. The CDR3 is 15 residues long. Germline CDR1 SGHRS, CDR2 YFSETQ. CDR3 loop: CASSLGQGASYEQYF. As DNA, the CDR3 is TGCGCCAGCAGCTTAGGACAGGGGGCCTCCTACGAGCAGTACTTC.

There are many counts of this clonotype. The CDR3 sequence is CASSPKRESADTQYF. The CDR3, as DNA: TGTGCCAGCAGTCCGAAGCGGGAGTCGGCAGATACGCAGTATTTT. The chain recombines TRBV21-1 with TRBJ2-3; the tabulated D call, TRBD2, remains unverified against the DNA. TRBV21-1 is assigned pseudogene status. This CDR3 spans 15 amino acids.